This T cell receptor beta chain was identified in a study of cytomegalovirus exposure and HLA in healthy donors. Trimming pared 4 bases from V and 3 bases from J, leaving 10 bases between. The CDR3 has 13 amino acids. Germline V gene data show CDR1 as SGHDT and CDR2 as YYEEEE. The study ran its PCR with 60 Vbeta and 13 Jbeta primers. The assay was immunoSEQ multiplex PCR, and TCRdb's table has in-frame clones only and misses some. Among around 150,000 clones listed, 65% to 80% were seen once. Details on this clone: As yet, its antigen is unknown.

Study-level findings and limits: Later analysis suggested links between common viral pathogens and several top significant clusters. Through in vitro validation, three CMV-associated chains were shown to be specific for CMV antigens.

The sequence was collected from a female donor in good health and CMV-seronegative. Sequenced: PBMCs. This chain uses TRBV5-6 with TRBJ1-1; the D gene is possibly TRBD1 (6 bases). CDR3 nucleotide sequence: TGTGCCAGCAGCCCGGACAGTTACACTGAAGCTTTCTTT. Amino acids: CASSPDSYTEAFF.